These T cell receptor beta chains were read from a single sample in a study of shared clonotypes between healthy human individuals. Assay used: immunoSEQ multiplex PCR; TCRdb lists only in-frame clones, some missing. The sample holds 2 million to 2.5 million clones; about nine tenths are singletons and the top ten take approximately 0.4%. Source material: naive CD4+ T cells from PBMCs. Receptors were obtained from a man aged 18 to 35 in good health. Some clones in this sample may be carry-over from other donors' samples. The CDR3 runs from the conserved cysteine through the conserved F or W. D genes are given only for firm matches. Part of the rows lack a size; the others show once, few, many or a class for expanded clones.

J	D	size	V	CDR3	DNA
TRBJ2-1	.	.	TRBV4-1	CASSQGPDQYNEQFF	TGCGCCAGCAGCCAAGGCCCAGATCAGTACAATGAGCAGTTCTTC
TRBJ2-3	TRBD2	.	TRBV10-1	CASGTSESTDTQYF	TGCGCCAGCGGGACTAGCGAAAGCACAGATACGCAGTATTTT
TRBJ2-3	.	.	TRBV6-1	CASSEGDTQYF	TGTGCCAGCAGTGAAGGAGATACGCAGTATTTT
TRBJ1-3	.	.	TRBV4-3	CASSQDREGVFPGNTIYF	TGCGCCAGCAGCCAAGATCGAGAAGGGGTCTTCCCTGGAAACACCATATATTTT
TRBJ2-1	.	.	TRBV6-1	CASSQRGRQYNEQFF	TGTGCCAGCAGTCAACGTGGACGCCAATACAATGAGCAGTTCTTC
TRBJ2-3	.	.	TRBV9	CASSRMVDTQYF	TGTGCCAGCAGCCGGATGGTGGATACGCAGTATTTT
TRBJ1-4	.	few	TRBV28	CASIPGTPLDEKLFF	TGTGCCAGCATCCCGGGGACACCGCTGGATGAAAAACTGTTTTTT
TRBJ1-4	TRBD1	.	TRBV18	CASSREGATNEKLFF	TGTGCCAGCTCGCGAGAGGGGGCTACTAATGAAAAACTGTTTTTT
TRBJ1-2	TRBD1	.	TRBV5-4	CASSLGQGSFYGYTF	TGTGCCAGCAGCTTGGGACAGGGAAGTTTTTATGGCTACACCTTC
TRBJ1-5	.	.	TRBV12-5	CAGDWGGGQPQHF	TGTGCTGGGGATTGGGGTGGGGGTCAGCCCCAGCATTTT
TRBJ2-1	.	.	TRBV7-3	CASSFSNYNEQFF	TGTGCCAGCAGCTTCTCTAATTACAATGAGCAGTTCTTC
TRBJ2-5	.	.	TRBV7-2	CASSSSLETQYF	TGTGCCAGCAGCTCCTCCTTAGAGACCCAGTACTTC